This TCR beta chain derives from a study of cytomegalovirus exposure and HLA in healthy donors. Both 60 Vbeta primers and 13 Jbeta primers went into the PCR. The method was immunoSEQ multiplex PCR; TCRdb's version includes in-frame clones alone and lacks a portion of them. The repertoire holds over 150,000 clones, with 77% as singletons. The CDR3 length is 16 residues. Looked up from germline, CDR1 is SEHNR and CDR2 is FQNEAQ (reference sequence). The V and J ends lost 5 bases and 1 base respectively, with 15 bases between them. Notes on the study in general: The productive fraction for most TCR beta V segments was about 90% or about 30% in an earlier analysis.

Comments on this clone: Its matching antigen is unknown.

Sequenced: PBMCs. V is TRBV7-9 and J is TRBJ2-1; weak D call: TRBD1 (5 bases). The origin of this receptor is a woman aged 40 to 55 in good health and CMV-seropositive. This CDR3 reads CASSPAGIGSYNEQFF. The CDR3 nucleotides are TGTGCCAGCAGCCCCGCAGGGATAGGATCCTACAATGAGCAGTTCTTC.